The rows below give T cell receptor beta chains drawn from one sample of a study of shared clonotypes between healthy human individuals. The table came from immunoSEQ multiplex PCR; TCRdb's copy has only in-frame clones and leaves some out. The sample shows some 1,400,000 clones, more than 95% of them seen only once. The specimen was naive CD4+ T cells sorted from blood. Receptor source: a man aged 25-40 years in good health. CDR3s include the opening cysteine and the closing phenylalanine or tryptophan. A D gene is named only where the DNA matches it firmly. The size of a clone is reported for some rows only, either as once, few or many, or as a class for expanded clones.

CDR3 protein: CASSSAGSLTDTQYF
CDR3 DNA: TGCGCCAGCAGTTCCGCGGGATCGCTCACAGATACGCAGTATTTT
V gene: TRBV10-2
J gene: TRBJ2-3
D gene: -
clone size: -

CDR3 protein: CASSQPSSYNEQFF
CDR3 DNA: TGTGCCAGCAGCCAACCCTCGTCCTACAATGAGCAGTTCTTC
V gene: TRBV7-2
J gene: TRBJ2-1
D gene: -
clone size: once

CDR3 protein: CASSQLQGVSQPQHF
CDR3 DNA: TGCGCCAGCAGCCAATTACAGGGGGTTAGTCAGCCCCAGCATTTT
V gene: TRBV4-1
J gene: TRBJ1-5
D gene: TRBD1
clone size: -

CDR3 protein: CASSQTESSGNTIYF
CDR3 DNA: TGTGCCAGCTCACAAACAGAGAGCTCTGGAAACACCATATATTTT
V gene: TRBV18
J gene: TRBJ1-3
D gene: -
clone size: -

CDR3 protein: CASSPLAGGGSYNEQFF
CDR3 DNA: TGTGCCAGCTCACCACTGGCAGGGGGAGGGTCCTACAATGAGCAGTTCTTC
V gene: TRBV18
J gene: TRBJ2-1
D gene: -
clone size: -

CDR3 protein: CASSPDRLTEAFF
CDR3 DNA: TGTGCCAGCAGCCCGGACAGACTCACTGAAGCTTTCTTT
V gene: TRBV7-8
J gene: TRBJ1-1
D gene: -
clone size: -

CDR3 protein: CASSLRTSGLNTGELFF
CDR3 DNA: TGTGCCAGCAGTTTAAGAACTAGCGGATTAAACACCGGGGAGCTGTTTTTT
V gene: TRBV11-3
J gene: TRBJ2-2
D gene: TRBD2
clone size: -

CDR3 protein: CASSTRDRLTDTQYF
CDR3 DNA: TGCGCCAGCTCAACCAGGGACAGACTCACAGATACGCAGTATTTT
V gene: TRBV10-2
J gene: TRBJ2-3
D gene: TRBD1
clone size: -

CDR3 protein: CASGRRETQYF
CDR3 DNA: TGTGCCAGCGGGCGAAGAGAGACCCAGTACTTC
V gene: TRBV19
J gene: TRBJ2-5
D gene: -
clone size: -

CDR3 protein: CSARISETQYF
CDR3 DNA: TGCAGTGCTAGAATATCGGAGACCCAGTACTTC
V gene: TRBV20-1
J gene: TRBJ2-5
D gene: -
clone size: -

CDR3 protein: CASDQGPYNEQFF
CDR3 DNA: TGTGCCAGTGATCAGGGACCCTACAATGAGCAGTTCTTC
V gene: TRBV19
J gene: TRBJ2-1
D gene: -
clone size: -

CDR3 protein: CASSPRLAGGSYEQYF
CDR3 DNA: TGTGCCAGCTCACCCAGACTAGCGGGAGGGTCCTACGAGCAGTACTTC
V gene: TRBV18
J gene: TRBJ2-7
D gene: TRBD2
clone size: -

CDR3 protein: CASSSGDQPQHF
CDR3 DNA: TGTGCCAGCAGCTCTGGTGACCAACCCCAGCATTTT
V gene: TRBV11-2
J gene: TRBJ1-5
D gene: -
clone size: -

CDR3 protein: CASSLTPAGEQFF
CDR3 DNA: TGTGCCAGCAGTCTCACCCCAGCGGGTGAGCAGTTCTTC
V gene: TRBV2
J gene: TRBJ2-1
D gene: -
clone size: -

CDR3 protein: CASSSASLRDRGNEQYF
CDR3 DNA: TGTGCCAGCAGTTCGGCCTCACTCCGGGACAGGGGGAACGAGCAGTACTTC
V gene: TRBV27
J gene: TRBJ2-7
D gene: TRBD1
clone size: -

CDR3 protein: CASTSSGRADNEQYF
CDR3 DNA: TGTGCCAGCACCTCGAGCGGGAGGGCCGATAACGAGCAGTACTTC
V gene: TRBV28
J gene: TRBJ2-7
D gene: TRBD2
clone size: -

CDR3 protein: CASSPIRVNQANTIYF
CDR3 DNA: TGTGCCAGCTCACCGATAAGGGTAAACCAAGCGAACACCATATATTTT
V gene: TRBV18
J gene: TRBJ1-3
D gene: -
clone size: -

CDR3 protein: CASSPIRGFLNEKLFF
CDR3 DNA: TGTGCCAGTAGTCCCATCCGAGGGTTTCTCAATGAAAAACTGTTTTTT
V gene: TRBV19
J gene: TRBJ1-4
D gene: -
clone size: -

CDR3 protein: CASSLIRGQLNYEQYF
CDR3 DNA: TGTGCCAGCAGTTTAATACGGGGACAGCTTAACTACGAGCAGTACTTC
V gene: TRBV28
J gene: TRBJ2-7
D gene: TRBD1
clone size: -